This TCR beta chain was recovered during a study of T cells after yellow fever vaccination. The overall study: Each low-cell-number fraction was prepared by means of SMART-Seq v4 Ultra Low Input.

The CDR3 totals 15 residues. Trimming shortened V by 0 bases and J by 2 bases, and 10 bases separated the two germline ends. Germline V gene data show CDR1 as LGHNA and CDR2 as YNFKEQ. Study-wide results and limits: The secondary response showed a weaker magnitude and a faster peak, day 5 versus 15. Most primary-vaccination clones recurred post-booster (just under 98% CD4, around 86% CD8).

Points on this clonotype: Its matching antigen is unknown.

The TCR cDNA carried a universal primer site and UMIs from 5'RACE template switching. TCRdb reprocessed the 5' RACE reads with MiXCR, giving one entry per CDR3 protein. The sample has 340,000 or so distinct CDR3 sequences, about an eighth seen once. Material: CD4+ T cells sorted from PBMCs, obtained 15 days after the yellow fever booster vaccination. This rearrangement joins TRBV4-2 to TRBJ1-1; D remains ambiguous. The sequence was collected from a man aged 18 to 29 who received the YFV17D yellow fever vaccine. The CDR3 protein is CASSQDFEGNTEAFF. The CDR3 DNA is TGTGCCAGCAGCCAAGATTTTGAGGGAAACACTGAAGCTTTCTTT.